The present entry profiles one TCR beta chain with its context. TCRdb reworked the 5' RACE reads into one entry per CDR3 protein, no DNA. The table lists approximately 340,000 distinct CDR3 sequences. Germline CDR1 reads MNHNS; CDR2 reads SASEGT. There are 15 residues in the CDR3. These data come from a study of monozygotic twins with inflammatory bowel disease. The chain uses TRBV6-1 and TRBJ2-7; no DNA is available, so the TRBD2 call from TCRdb remains unchecked. This clonotype was sampled from a human donor with ulcerative colitis or Crohn's disease, or a healthy co-twin of an affected twin (not recorded which). Material: blood. The CDR3 loop reads CASTKRDSIDYEQYF.